The 8 T cell receptor beta chains below were found in one sample sequenced in a study of PD-1 blockade in classical Hodgkin lymphoma. Stated time point: cycle 4 day 1 (C4D1), after five to seven weeks of nivolumab. Every patient experienced relapse after autologous stem cell transplantation, and brentuximab vedotin exposure varied. Libraries were prepared by immunoSEQ multiplex PCR; TCRdb keeps only in-frame clonotypes and omits some of them. Seen here are around 50,000 clones, around 74% observed once, and the top ten hold approximately 12%. The sample here was peripheral blood mononuclear cells (PBMCs), taken before the fourth cycle of nivolumab. The receptors come from a human donor with classical Hodgkin lymphoma.

In this sample, this clone turned up once. The rearrangement joins TRBV29-1 to TRBJ2-2, with 10 nucleotides matching TRBD1. Germline V gene data show CDR1 as SQVTM and CDR2 as ANQGSEA. Trimming took 6 bases from V and 4 from J; bases not matched to a gene: 11. CDR3 size: 16 residues. CDR3: CSVLTGGASGTGELFF. The DNA of the CDR3 is TGCAGCGTACTGACAGGGGGCGCGAGCGGCACCGGGGAGCTGTTTTTT.

This clone was detected only a few times. The chain uses TRBV5-1 and TRBJ2-3, with D possibly being TRBD2 (5 bases). The germline gives CDR1 SGHRS, CDR2 YFSETQ. V dropped 2 bases and J dropped 2 bases, with 9 bases sitting between them. This CDR3 has 14 residues. CDR3 DNA sequence: TGCGCCAGCAGCTTCAGCGGCCTCACAGATACGCAGTATTTT. Its translation is CASSFSGLTDTQYF. Looking up the rest from reference TRBV5-1 and TRBJ2-3 gives the full variable domain: KAGVTQTPRYLIKTRGQQVTLSCSPISGHRSVSWYQQTPGQGLQFLFEYFSETQRNKGNFPGRFSGRQFSNSRSEMNVSTLELGDSALYLCASSFSGLTDTQYFGPGTRLTVL.

The rearrangement uses TRBV2 and TRBJ1-2, with a tentative D call TRBD1 (6 bases). Germline CDR1 and CDR2: SNHLY and FYNNEI. The ends were cut back, 10 bases at V and 4 bases at J, with 16 bases in the middle. CDR3 length: 13 residues. This chain's CDR3 is CAIPHQGTYGYTF. The CDR3 coding sequence is TGTGCCATTCCACATCAGGGGACCTATGGCTACACCTTC.

The chain uses TRBV19 and TRBJ1-1, with D possibly being TRBD1 (6 bases). Germline CDR1 LNHDA, CDR2 SQIVND (reference sequence). Trimming removed 7 bases from V and 3 bases from J, with 15 bases in between. The length of the CDR3 is 14 residues. The CDR3 bases are TGTGCCAGTAATTCCATTCGACAGGACACTGAAGCTTTCTTT. Amino acid sequence: CASNSIRQDTEAFF.

Ten or more counts support this clone. The chain links TRBV28 to TRBJ1-3; TRBD1 might be the D (6 bases). The V end was cut by 2 bases, the J end by 3 bases, with 11 bases between. CDR3 length: 15 amino acids. CDR1 MDHEN and CDR2 SYDVKM come from the germline V gene. The DNA of the CDR3 is TGTGCCAGCAGTTTACCTACAGGGCTTGGAAACACCATATATTTT. Its protein product is CASSLPTGLGNTIYF.

The chain carries TRBV4-1 and TRBJ1-1; perhaps TRBD1 as D (6 bases). This CDR3 spans 14 amino acids. The germline CDR1 and CDR2 sequences are MGHRA and YSYEKL. Trimming left V 4 bases short and J 4 bases short, with 13 bases between. The CDR3 DNA reads as TGCGCCAGCAGCCGTGGGGGCCAGATCACTGAAGCTTTCTTT. Translation gives CASSRGGQITEAFF.

This clone was seen a handful of times. CDR3 protein: CASSEGGQGSYEQYF. The DNA for the CDR3 is TGTGCCAGCAGTGAAGGGGGTCAGGGGAGTTACGAGCAGTACTTC. This chain connects TRBV25-1 to TRBJ2-7; a weak D match, TRBD1 (6 bases). CDR3 size: 15 residues. V lost 2 bases to trimming and J lost 4 bases, with 15 bases between them. Per the germline V gene, CDR1 is MGHDK and CDR2 is SYGVNS.

The gene calls are TRBV6-6 and TRBJ1-2; a possible D gene is TRBD1 (5 bases). Germline-derived CDR1 and CDR2 are MNHNY and SVGAGI (reference sequence). The V end lost 6 bases, the J end lost 2 bases, and 10 bases lay between the germline ends. The CDR3 sequence is 13 residues long. CDR3 sequence: CASRNAGNYGYTF. Written as DNA, the CDR3 is TGTGCCAGCAGAAACGCAGGGAACTATGGCTACACCTTC.